The source of this T cell receptor (beta chain) is a study of human T cells and chemical hapten exposure. Study information: The study lasted roughly 26 weeks, and patients were dosed weekly with diphenylcyclopropenone on the scalp throughout. Minor volume differences among pooled libraries chiefly drove per-sample TCR yield variation. Findings and caveats of the study: No change in TCRs above 1 in 1000 frequency was produced by DPC sensitization. Compared to controls, expanded TCRs made significantly more large clusters of similar CDR3s.

The V end was cut by 4 bases, the J end by 0 bases, with 22 bases between. The CDR3 is 20 residues long. For this clonotype: Antigen: not known.

Indicated time point: patch test 1, 2 weeks after DPC sensitization. Treatment given: therapeutic diphenylcyclopropenone sensitization with weekly scalp DPC. TCRdb processed the RACE reads anew with MiXCR; each CDR3 protein has one entry. The sample includes fewer than 200,000 distinct CDR3 sequences, around 24% of them seen just once. This rearrangement joins TRBV12-3 or TRBV12-4 to TRBJ2-6; no reliable D call. Source: whole blood, taken in connection with sensitization to the hapten diphenylcyclopropenone (DPC). This TCR was sampled from a woman aged 50 to 60 with alopecia areata. Some clones in this sample may be carry-over from other donors' samples. The CDR3 nucleotides read TGTGCCAGCAGTTCTCCACTTCTGGCAGAGAGAAGCTCTGGGGCCAACGTCCTGACTTTC. Amino acids: CASSSPLLAERSSGANVLTF.